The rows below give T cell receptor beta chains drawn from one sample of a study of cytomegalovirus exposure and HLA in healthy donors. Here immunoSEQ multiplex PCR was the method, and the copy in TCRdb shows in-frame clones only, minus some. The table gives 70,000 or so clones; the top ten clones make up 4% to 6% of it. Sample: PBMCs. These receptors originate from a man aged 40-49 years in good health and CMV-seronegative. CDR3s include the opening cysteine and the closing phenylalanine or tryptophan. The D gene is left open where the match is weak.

TGTGCCTGGAGTGTCAGGACAGCCGGCGATTCACCCCTCCACTTT,CAWSVRTAGDSPLHF,TRBV30,TRBJ1-6,.,15
TGTGCCAGCAGCTTAGGCCAGGGGGTAAACTATGGCTACACCTTC,CASSLGQGVNYGYTF,TRBV13,TRBJ1-2,TRBD1,15
TGTGCCAGTAGTATCGGACTGTTGTTGAGCTCCTACAATGAGCAGTTCTTC,CASSIGLLLSSYNEQFF,TRBV19,TRBJ2-1,.,17
TGTGCCAGCAGCTTACAGGGTAGCACTGAAGCTTTCTTT,CASSLQGSTEAFF,TRBV7-9,TRBJ1-1,.,13
TGTGCCAGCAGCGCGTGGAGAACAGATACGCAGTATTTT,CASSAWRTDTQYF,TRBV9,TRBJ2-3,.,13
TGCGCCAGCAGCCAAGATCCAGCGGGAAACTACGAGCAGTACTTC,CASSQDPAGNYEQYF,TRBV4-3,TRBJ2-7,TRBD2,15
TGTGCCAGCAGCGACAGGGGAACGAGAGAGCAGTACTTC,CASSDRGTREQYF,TRBV6-1,TRBJ2-5,TRBD1,13
TGTGCCAGCAGTTACGTGGGGGGGAGGAACACTGAAGCTTTCTTT,CASSYVGGRNTEAFF,TRBV6-5,TRBJ1-1,.,15
TGTGCCAGCAGTGATAGGTTCGGGACAGTTATAAGGGAGCAGTACTTC,CASSDRFGTVIREQYF,TRBV25-1,TRBJ2-7,TRBD1,16
TGTGCCTGGAGTTCGTTGGGGGGGCAGGCAGCCTACGAGCAGTACTTC,CAWSSLGGQAAYEQYF,TRBV30,TRBJ2-7,.,16
TGTGCCAGCAGTTACTCGGGTCAGGGTGAACAGCCCCAGCATTTT,CASSYSGQGEQPQHF,TRBV6-5,TRBJ1-5,.,15
TGTGCCAGCAGCCAGACAGAGTCACCCCTCCACTTT,CASSQTESPLHF,TRBV7-9,TRBJ1-6,.,12
TGTGCCAGCAGACGTGATACAAGCTCCTACAATGAGCAGTTCTTC,CASRRDTSSYNEQFF,TRBV7-9,TRBJ2-1,.,15
TGCAGTTTAACGGCGGGCGGGGAGCTGTTTTTT,CSLTAGGELFF,TRBV20-1,TRBJ2-2,.,11
TGTGCCAGCAGTACTTTAACAGGTATCCTAGGGAGCAATCAGCCCCAGCATTTT,CASSTLTGILGSNQPQHF,TRBV28,TRBJ1-5,.,18
TGTGCCATCAACTTCGGGGGGACAGGAGGCCCCTATGGCTACACCTTC,CAINFGGTGGPYGYTF,TRBV10-3,TRBJ1-2,TRBD1,16
TGTGCCAGCAGTGAACTTCAGGGGGCTGACACCGGGGAGCTGTTTTTT,CASSELQGADTGELFF,TRBV6-1,TRBJ2-2,TRBD1,16
TGCGCCAGCAGCCCCCCGGCGGGGGGATCCTCTGGGGCCAACGTCCTGACTTTC,CASSPPAGGSSGANVLTF,TRBV4-3,TRBJ2-6,TRBD2,18
TGTGCCAGTAGTATAGTCCGGGGCACTGAAGCTTTCTTT,CASSIVRGTEAFF,TRBV19,TRBJ1-1,.,13
TGTGCCAGCAGTTTTAACTGGAAGACAGGGGGCTACACTGAAGCTTTCTTT,CASSFNWKTGGYTEAFF,TRBV27,TRBJ1-1,TRBD1,17
TGTGCCAGTCAGGACAGGGCCGATGAGCAGTTCTTC,CASQDRADEQFF,TRBV27,TRBJ2-1,TRBD1,12
TGTGCCAGCAGCTTAAGGGACAACCGAAAGGGGCTGTTTTTT,CASSLRDNRKGLFF,TRBV7-2,TRBJ1-4,.,14
TGTGCCAGCAGCTCCCCGGGACAGGGCTTCCAAGAGACCCAGTACTTC,CASSSPGQGFQETQYF,TRBV7-8,TRBJ2-5,TRBD1,16
TGTGCCAGCATGGCATACAATGAGCAGTTCTTC,CASMAYNEQFF,TRBV25-1,TRBJ2-1,.,11
TGTGCCAGCAGCTTCCTAAATGAAGCTTTCTTT,CASSFLNEAFF,TRBV5-6,TRBJ1-1,.,11
TGTGCCACCAGTAGGACAGCTCATAGCAATCAGCCCCAGCATTTT,CATSRTAHSNQPQHF,TRBV15,TRBJ1-5,.,15
TGTGCCAGAGCGGACCTCAGCACAGATACGCAGTATTTT,CARADLSTDTQYF,TRBV2,TRBJ2-3,.,13
TGTGCCAGCAGCTCTACTTCCTACGAGCAGTACTTC,CASSSTSYEQYF,TRBV7-9,TRBJ2-7,.,12
TGTGCCAGCACGTACGGACTAGCGGGAAACGAGCAGTACTTC,CASTYGLAGNEQYF,TRBV9,TRBJ2-7,TRBD2,14
TGTGCCAGCAGCTGGGGGGGGGCTGGGACCGGGGAGCTGTTTTTT,CASSWGGAGTGELFF,TRBV7-2,TRBJ2-2,.,15
TGTGCCAGCAGCGCGGGGGGTTTGGGACAGGGCTTTGGCTACACCTTC,CASSAGGLGQGFGYTF,TRBV9,TRBJ1-2,TRBD1,16
TGTGCCAGTACCTCGGGGGGGTTTAGAATGAACACTGAAGCTTTCTTT,CASTSGGFRMNTEAFF,TRBV19,TRBJ1-1,.,16
TGTGCCAGCGGCGTTATCAGGGAGGGAGGCTACACCTTC,CASGVIREGGYTF,TRBV28,TRBJ1-2,.,13
TGTGCCAGCAGCCAAGATCACAGGGATTCCTACGAGCAGTACTTC,CASSQDHRDSYEQYF,TRBV11-3,TRBJ2-7,.,15
TGTGCCAGCAGTTTATCGGGGGAGGTATCCTATGGCTACACCTTC,CASSLSGEVSYGYTF,TRBV27,TRBJ1-2,.,15
TGCGCCAGCGGTTCGGGACTAGTGGAAGAGACCCAGTACTTC,CASGSGLVEETQYF,TRBV5-1,TRBJ2-5,TRBD2,14
TGTGCCAGCAGTCCTCAAGATCGGTACCAAGAGACCCAGTACTTC,CASSPQDRYQETQYF,TRBV6-5,TRBJ2-5,.,15
TGTGCCAGCAGTAAGGACAGTCAACACTACAATGAGCAGTTCTTC,CASSKDSQHYNEQFF,TRBV6-6,TRBJ2-1,.,15
TGTGCCAGCAGCCCCCCCCGGGGGAACACCGGGGAGCTGTTTTTT,CASSPPRGNTGELFF,TRBV28,TRBJ2-2,.,15
TGTGCCATCAGGGGACTAGCGGGAGGGCTGGACACCGGGGAGCTGTTTTTT,CAIRGLAGGLDTGELFF,TRBV10-3,TRBJ2-2,TRBD2,17
TGCGCCAGCAGCCAAGAGGGCTCCTTGGGGGCGGACACCGGGGAGCTGTTTTTT,CASSQEGSLGADTGELFF,TRBV4-3,TRBJ2-2,.,18
TGTGCCAGCAGCTTAGTACGGGGTCTCGGAAACACCATATATTTT,CASSLVRGLGNTIYF,TRBV7-9,TRBJ1-3,.,15
TGTGCCAGCAGCTTAGGGGACAGGTTGAACTTGTATGGCTACACCTTC,CASSLGDRLNLYGYTF,TRBV7-2,TRBJ1-2,TRBD1,16
TGTGCCATATCGTTCTCCCCCGCGGACACCGGGGAGCTGTTTTTT,CAISFSPADTGELFF,TRBV10-3,TRBJ2-2,.,15
TGTGCCAGCAGCCTACTTAGCGGGAGGTACGAGCAGTACTTC,CASSLLSGRYEQYF,TRBV5-6,TRBJ2-7,TRBD2,14
TGTGCCAGCAGCTTAGCGGCAGGAACGCAGTATTTT,CASSLAAGTQYF,TRBV11-2,TRBJ2-3,.,12